This T cell receptor (beta chain) emerged from a study of a mutant IDH1 vaccine in newly diagnosed glioma. On the study more broadly: Treated patients had a mean age of 40.4 years and a roughly 60% male, 37.5% female split. Most had both radiotherapy and temozolomide beforehand; others had only one. General observations from the study: Top peripheral T cell clonotype shifts appeared unrelated to pseudoprogression.

Comments on this clone: Its antigen is as yet unknown.

The CDR3 loop spans 15 amino acids. Per germline, CDR1 SGHRS and CDR2 YFSETQ. V lost 2 bases and J lost 4, with 13 bases in between. Sequencing was performed with immunoSEQ multiplex PCR; in TCRdb, only in-frame clones are kept and a portion is missing. This table holds nearly 35,000 clones, just under 85% found once. Noted time point: week 5, during vaccination. In the vaccine, a single dose held 300 ug of the mutant IDH1 20-mer peptide, along with topical imiquimod. Each tumor in the donors was a new WHO grade 3 or 4 astrocytoma, IDH1-mutant and ATRX-lost. The receptor was isolated from a man aged 25-45 years with glioma. Sequences were derived from PBMCs, sampled from a glioma patient whose treatment included an IDH1 peptide vaccine. The chain is built from TRBV5-1 and TRBJ2-1; D might be TRBD2 (5 bases). The chain's CDR3 is CASSFTTMEYNEQFF. CDR3 in DNA: TGCGCCAGCAGCTTCACGACTATGGAGTACAATGAGCAGTTCTTC.